The entry that follows covers one TCR beta chain sequence. This sample was included in a study of shared clonotypes between healthy human individuals. Profiled with immunoSEQ multiplex PCR; TCRdb holds only in-frame clones, not every one. The repertoire holds hundreds of thousands of clones, over 65% seen once, with approximately 1.8% in the top ten. The CDR3 covers 13 residues. From germline, CDR1 is MDHEN and CDR2 SYDVKM. V shed 2 bases and J 10 bases; nucleotides not matched to a gene: 4. Sequencing was performed on memory CD4+ T cells sorted from blood. The subset was: CD45RA-negative fraction. The V gene is TRBV28, the J gene TRBJ1-4; TRBD1 agrees at 7 bases. The receptor was derived from a woman aged 25 to 39 in good health. For the CDR3, the DNA is TGTGCCAGCAGTTTACGCAGGGGGGCAAAACTGTTTTTT. This sequence encodes CASSLRRGAKLFF.